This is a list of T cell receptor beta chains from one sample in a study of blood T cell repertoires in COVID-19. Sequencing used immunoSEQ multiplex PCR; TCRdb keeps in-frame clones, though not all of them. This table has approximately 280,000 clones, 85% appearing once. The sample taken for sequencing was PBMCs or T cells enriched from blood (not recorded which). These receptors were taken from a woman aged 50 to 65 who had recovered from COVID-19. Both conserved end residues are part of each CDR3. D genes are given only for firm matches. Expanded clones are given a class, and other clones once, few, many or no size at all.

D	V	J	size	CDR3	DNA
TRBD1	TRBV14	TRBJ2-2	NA	CASSWTGGNTGELFF	TGTGCCAGCAGTTGGACAGGGGGCAACACCGGGGAGCTGTTTTTT
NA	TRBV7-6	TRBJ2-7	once	CASSFDGSAHYEQYF	TGTGCCAGCAGTTTCGACGGCAGCGCGCACTACGAGCAGTACTTC
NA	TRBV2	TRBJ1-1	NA	CASSQHANTEAFF	TGTGCCAGCTCCCAACACGCAAACACTGAAGCTTTCTTT
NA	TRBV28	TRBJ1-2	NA	CASTSGFFDYGYTF	TGTGCCAGCACCTCGGGGTTCTTTGACTATGGCTACACCTTC
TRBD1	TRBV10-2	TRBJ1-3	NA	CASSSPGQASSGNTIYF	TGCGCCAGCTCCTCGCCGGGACAGGCGAGCTCTGGAAACACCATATATTTT
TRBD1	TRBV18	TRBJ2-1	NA	CASSQSTGGSRNEQFF	TGTGCCAGCTCACAATCGACAGGGGGCTCAAGGAATGAGCAGTTCTTC
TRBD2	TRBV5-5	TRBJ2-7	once	CASSYAGGDPRYEQYF	TGTGCCAGCAGCTATGCGGGGGGGGATCCTCGCTACGAGCAGTACTTC
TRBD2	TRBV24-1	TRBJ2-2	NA	CATSSGTSGFRTGELFF	TGTGCCACCAGTTCCGGGACTAGCGGTTTCCGAACCGGGGAGCTGTTTTTT
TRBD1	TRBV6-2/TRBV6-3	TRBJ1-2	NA	CASSYGQGYGYGYTF	TGTGCCAGCAGTTATGGACAGGGATACGGCTATGGCTACACCTTC
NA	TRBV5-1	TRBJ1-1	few	CASSLEVGATEAFF	TGCGCCAGCAGCTTGGAGGTGGGCGCCACTGAAGCTTTCTTT
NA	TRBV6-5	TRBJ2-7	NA	CASSTDSSYEQYF	TGTGCCAGCAGCACCGACAGTTCCTACGAGCAGTACTTC
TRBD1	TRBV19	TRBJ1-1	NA	CASSITTGAPEAFF	TGTGCCAGTAGTATAACGACAGGGGCCCCTGAAGCTTTCTTT
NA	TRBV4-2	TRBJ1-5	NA	CASSPTRSVGLDQPQHF	TGTGCCAGCAGCCCTACACGTTCGGTGGGACTAGATCAGCCCCAGCATTTT
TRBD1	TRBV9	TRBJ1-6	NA	CASSPRDRGGSPLHF	TGTGCCAGCAGCCCTCGGGACAGGGGAGGATCACCCCTCCACTTT
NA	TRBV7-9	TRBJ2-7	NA	CASSLGYTTYEQYF	TGTGCCAGCAGCTTAGGGTACACGACCTACGAGCAGTACTTC
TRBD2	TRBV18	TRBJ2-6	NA	CASSPPDSGNSGANVLTF	TGTGCCAGCTCACCACCAGATAGCGGGAATTCTGGGGCCAACGTCCTGACTTTC
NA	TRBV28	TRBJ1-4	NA	CASRTVGGIGEKLFF	TGTGCCAGCAGAACCGTGGGGGGGATAGGGGAAAAACTGTTTTTT
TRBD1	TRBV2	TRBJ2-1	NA	CASRPGTGSYNEQFF	TGTGCCAGCAGACCCGGGACAGGAAGCTACAATGAGCAGTTCTTC
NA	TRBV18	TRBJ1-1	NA	CASSPRPRGNTEAFF	TGTGCCAGCTCACCCCGACCTAGGGGAAACACTGAAGCTTTCTTT
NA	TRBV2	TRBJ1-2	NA	CASSEATRGYTF	TGTGCCAGCAGTGAAGCAACGCGGGGCTACACCTTC
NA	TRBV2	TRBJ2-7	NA	CASSESQGVYEQYF	TGTGCCAGCAGTGAAAGTCAGGGCGTCTACGAGCAGTACTTC
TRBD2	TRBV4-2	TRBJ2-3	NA	CASSQAGGAADTQYF	TGTGCCAGCAGCCAAGCGGGGGGGGCAGCAGATACGCAGTATTTT
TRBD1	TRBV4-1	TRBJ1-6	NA	CASSQTGVGSPLHF	TGCGCCAGCAGCCAGACAGGGGTTGGTTCACCCCTCCACTTT
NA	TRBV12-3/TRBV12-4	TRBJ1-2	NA	CASSLARGYGYTF	TGTGCCAGCAGTTTGGCCCGGGGCTATGGCTACACCTTC
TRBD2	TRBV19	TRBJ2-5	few	CASSPLAGGQETQYF	TGTGCCAGTAGCCCCCTAGCGGGGGGGCAAGAGACCCAGTACTTC
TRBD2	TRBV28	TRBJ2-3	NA	CASSQPAGADTQYF	TGTGCCAGCAGCCAGCCAGCGGGGGCGGATACGCAGTATTTT
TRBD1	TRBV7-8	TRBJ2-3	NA	CASSQDTGTGATDTQYF	TGTGCCAGCAGCCAAGATACCGGGACAGGGGCCACAGATACGCAGTATTTT
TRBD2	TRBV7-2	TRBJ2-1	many	CASSLYSGGNNEQFF	TGTGCCAGCAGCTTATATAGCGGGGGTAACAATGAGCAGTTCTTC
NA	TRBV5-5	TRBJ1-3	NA	CASSLDRPSSGNTIYF	TGTGCCAGCAGCTTGGACAGACCCAGCTCTGGAAACACCATATATTTT
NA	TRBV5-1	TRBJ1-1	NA	CASSIRGTEAFF	TGCGCCAGCAGTATACGGGGAACTGAAGCTTTCTTT
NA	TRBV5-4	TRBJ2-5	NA	CASSRRGGRETQYF	TGTGCCAGCAGCCGGAGGGGGGGAAGAGAGACCCAGTACTTC
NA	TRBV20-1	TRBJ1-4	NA	CSASARRVPYNEKLFF	TGCAGTGCTAGTGCCCGCAGGGTGCCTTATAATGAAAAACTGTTTTTT
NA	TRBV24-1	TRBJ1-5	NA	CATSDGGSNQPQHF	TGTGCCACCAGTGACGGAGGGAGCAATCAGCCCCAGCATTTT
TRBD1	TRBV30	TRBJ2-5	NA	CAWSVGQGGLSETQYF	TGTGCCTGGAGTGTAGGACAGGGTGGGTTGTCAGAGACCCAGTACTTC
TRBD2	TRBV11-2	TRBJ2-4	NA	CASSPRTSGGNKNIQYF	TGTGCCAGCAGCCCCCGGACTAGCGGGGGAAACAAAAACATTCAGTACTTC
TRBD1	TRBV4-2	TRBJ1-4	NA	CASSQVGGGGENEKLFF	TGTGCCAGCAGCCAAGTAGGAGGGGGCGGGGAGAATGAAAAACTGTTTTTT
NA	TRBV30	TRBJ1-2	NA	CAWTGSPNYGYTF	TGTGCCTGGACCGGGTCCCCCAACTATGGCTACACCTTC